A single sample gave rise to the 14 T cell receptor beta chains below, sequenced in a study of blood T cell repertoires in COVID-19. The method was immunoSEQ multiplex PCR; TCRdb's version includes in-frame clones alone and lacks a portion of them. The sample carries under 150,000 clones, about 80% recorded once. Material for sequencing was peripheral blood. The source of these receptors is a man aged 35 to 55 with active or convalescent COVID-19.

This chain uses TRBV3-1 (or the pseudogene TRBV3-2) with TRBJ2-3, with D possibly TRBD2 on 6 matching bases. V lost 3 bases, J lost 1 base, and 8 bases lay in between. CDR1 is LGHDT and CDR2 is YNNKEL in the germline V gene (reference sequence). The CDR3 runs 14 residues. As DNA, the CDR3 is TGTGCCAGCAGCCACAGACTAGGCACAGATACGCAGTATTTT. It yields the protein CASSHRLGTDTQYF.

The V gene is TRBV9, the J gene TRBJ1-1; D ambiguous. Germline CDR1 and CDR2: SGDLS and YYNGEE. V was cut by 0 bases and J by 4 bases, with 13 bases left in between. The CDR3 sequence is 15 residues long. CDR3 region: CASSVVSQVGTEAFF. The CDR3 coding sequence is TGTGCCAGCAGCGTAGTTAGTCAGGTCGGCACTGAAGCTTTCTTT.

The rearrangement uses TRBV6-5 and TRBJ1-1; possible D gene TRBD1, 6 bases. Looked up from germline, CDR1 is MNHEY and CDR2 is SVGAGI. The V end lost 1 base, the J end lost 5 bases, and 11 bases lay between the germline ends. The CDR3 is 14 amino acids. DNA of the CDR3: TGTGCCAGCAGTTACTTAGGGGGAGGGACTGAAGCTTTCTTT. Its protein is CASSYLGGGTEAFF.

The chain is built from TRBV30 and TRBJ1-2; 7 bases align to TRBD1. The CDR3 is 14 amino acids. Per germline, CDR1 GTSNPN and CDR2 SVGIG (reference sequence). The J segment lost 4 bases and the V segment lost 5 bases, leaving 10 bases of the junction unmatched. The CDR3 region has the DNA TGTGCCTGGCGCGACAGGGATTCTCCCTATGGCTACACCTTC. Amino acid sequence: CAWRDRDSPYGYTF. Drawing the rest from reference TRBV30 and TRBJ1-2, the complete variable domain is SQTIHQWPATLVQPVGSPLSLECTVEGTSNPNLYWYRQAAGRGLQLLFYSVGIGQISSEVPQNLSASRPQDRQFILSSKKLLLSDSGFYLCAWRDRDSPYGYTFGSGTRLTVV.

The chain combines TRBV7-9 with TRBJ2-5, with 10 nucleotides matching TRBD1. Germline CDR1 and CDR2: SEHNR and FQNEAQ (reference sequence). The length of the CDR3 is 16 residues. Trimming cost V 3 bases and J 4 bases; bases outside gene matches: 8. The CDR3 loop reads CASSLTTGGMRETQYF. The CDR3 nucleotides read TGTGCCAGCAGCTTGACGACAGGGGGCATGCGAGAGACCCAGTACTTC.

The rearrangement uses TRBV25-1 and TRBJ1-3; 11 bases agree with TRBD1. This CDR3 contains 14 residues. The V and J ends lost 6 bases and 7 bases, in that order; junction bases with no gene match: 5. Germline lookup yields CDR1 MGHDK and CDR2 SYGVNS. The CDR3 DNA follows: TGTGCCAGCAGCCTCGGGACAGGGGGTAACACCATATATTTT. This gives the protein CASSLGTGGNTIYF.

The chain has TRBV12-5 and TRBJ1-1; D is undetermined. The CDR3 runs to 12 residues. Looked up from germline, CDR1 is LGHNT and CDR2 is FRNRAP. V lost 0 bases and J 10 bases, leaving 9 bases between the germline ends. The CDR3 is CASGLVPEIAFF. CDR3 bases: TGTGCTAGTGGTTTGGTCCCTGAGATAGCTTTCTTT.

V usage is TRBV19 and J usage is TRBJ1-1; 7 positions agree with TRBD1. The V gene end was trimmed by 4 bases and the J gene end by 2 bases; junction bases not matched to a gene: 10. The CDR3 is 16 amino acids. CDR1 is LNHDA and CDR2 is SQIVND in the germline V gene (reference sequence). CDR3 region: CASSNSRQGVNTEAFF. The CDR3 DNA is TGTGCCAGTAGTAACTCTCGACAGGGTGTTAACACTGAAGCTTTCTTT.

This chain links TRBV12-3 or TRBV12-4 with TRBJ2-1, with D perhaps matching TRBD2 (5 bases). The CDR3 is made up of 12 amino acids. The ends were cut back, 6 bases at V and 9 bases at J, with 12 bases in the middle. This CDR3 reads CASRLQLGEQFF. The DNA of the CDR3 is TGTGCCAGCAGGTTGCAACTAGGTGAGCAGTTCTTC.

V gene TRBV5-6 combines with J gene TRBJ1-3; no clear D. This CDR3 has 16 residues. Trimming removed 2 bases at V and 0 bases at J, with 12 bases between. CDR1 and CDR2 from the germline V gene are SGHDT and YYEEEE. The CDR3 sequence: CASSFVGTGSGNTIYF. CDR3 sequence (DNA): TGTGCCAGCAGCTTTGTCGGTACGGGCTCTGGAAACACCATATATTTT.

This clone appeared a single time. The rearrangement uses TRBV10-1 and TRBJ2-1; 8 nucleotides agree with TRBD1. This CDR3 is 14 amino acids long. The junction had 3 bases not matched to a gene; V was cut back by 4 bases and J by 4 bases. The germline V gene has CDR1 WNHNN and CDR2 SYGVQD (reference sequence). CDR3 residues: CASSANRGYNEQFF. DNA of the CDR3: TGCGCCAGCAGTGCAAACAGGGGGTACAATGAGCAGTTCTTC.

V is TRBV27 and J is TRBJ1-3; perhaps TRBD1 as D (6 bases). Per the germline V gene, CDR1 is MNHEY and CDR2 is SMNVEV (reference sequence). The CDR3 loop spans 19 amino acids. V lost 2 bases, J lost 0 bases, and 20 bases lay in between. CDR3 nucleotides: TGTGCCAGCAGTTTAGGTATTCCGGGGGGCCGAAGCTCTGGAAACACCATATATTTT. Amino acid sequence: CASSLGIPGGRSSGNTIYF.

The chain recombines TRBV2 with TRBJ2-4, with TRBD1 matching 8 bases. Trimming cost V 5 bases and J 9 bases; bases outside gene matches: 6. The CDR3 extends over 13 amino acids. CDR1 is SNHLY and CDR2 is FYNNEI in the germline V gene. This CDR3 is CASSTGGQGIQYF. The CDR3 nucleotides are TGTGCCAGCAGTACAGGGGGGCAGGGCATTCAGTACTTC.

The V gene is TRBV6-5, the J gene TRBJ2-6; the D is unclear. Per the germline V gene, CDR1 is MNHEY and CDR2 is SVGAGI. V lost 2 bases, J lost 1 base, and 9 bases lay in between. The CDR3 loop spans 16 amino acids. The CDR3 reads CASSYHARSGANVLTF. CDR3 nucleotide sequence: TGTGCCAGCAGTTACCACGCGCGTTCTGGGGCCAACGTCCTGACTTTC.